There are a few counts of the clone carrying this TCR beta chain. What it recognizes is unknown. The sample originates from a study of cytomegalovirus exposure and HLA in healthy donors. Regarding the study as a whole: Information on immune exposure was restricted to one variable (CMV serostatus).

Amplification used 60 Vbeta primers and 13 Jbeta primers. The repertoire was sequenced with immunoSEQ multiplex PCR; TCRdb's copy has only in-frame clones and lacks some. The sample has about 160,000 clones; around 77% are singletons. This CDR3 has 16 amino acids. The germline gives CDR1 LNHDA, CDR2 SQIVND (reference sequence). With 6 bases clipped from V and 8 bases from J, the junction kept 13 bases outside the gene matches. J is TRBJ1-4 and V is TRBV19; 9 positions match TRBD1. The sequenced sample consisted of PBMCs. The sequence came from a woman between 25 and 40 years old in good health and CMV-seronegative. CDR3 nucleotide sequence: TGTGCCAGTAGAGATTCTACGACAGGGGGGAGGGAAAAACTGTTTTTT. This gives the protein CASRDSTTGGREKLFF.